The rows below give T cell receptor beta chains drawn from one sample of a study of blood T cell repertoires in COVID-19. TCRdb's table, derived via immunoSEQ multiplex PCR, lists solely in-frame clones and lacks some. The repertoire includes some 120,000 clones, around nine tenths of them detected once, and roughly 19% sits in the top ten. Sequencing input: peripheral blood. Receptors were obtained from a human donor with acute or convalescent COVID-19. The donor label of this sample is uncertain. The CDR3 runs from the conserved cysteine through the conserved F or W. D genes are given only for firm matches. Where a row states a size, it is once, few, many or the class of an expanded clone; other rows omit it.

>TRBV11-2|TRBD1|TRBJ1-2|.
CASSLGTGDGYGYTF
TGTGCCAGCAGCTTGGGGACAGGGGATGGCTATGGCTACACCTTC
>TRBV10-3|TRBD1|TRBJ1-3|.
CAISESRDSKHF
TGTGCCATCAGTGAGTCCCGGGACAGTAAGCATTTT
>TRBV28|TRBD1|TRBJ2-5|.
CASGSGTGGQETQYF
TGTGCCAGCGGTTCCGGGACAGGGGGACAAGAGACCCAGTACTTC
>TRBV7-9|TRBD2|TRBJ2-3|medium-sized
CASSLVIWGGTDTQYF
TGTGCCAGCAGCTTAGTCATCTGGGGGGGTACAGATACGCAGTATTTT
>TRBV15|.|TRBJ1-2|.
CATSRVPVPHGYTF
TGTGCCACCAGCAGAGTGCCAGTCCCGCATGGCTACACCTTC
>TRBV30|.|TRBJ1-6|.
CAWSARGTGGSPLHF
TGTGCCTGGAGTGCACGAGGGACGGGAGGATCACCCCTCCACTTT
>TRBV6-2/TRBV6-3|TRBD1|TRBJ1-1|.
CASSSPDSAGQGRAFF
TGTGCCAGCAGTTCCCCTGATTCTGCGGGACAGGGGAGAGCTTTCTTT
>TRBV7-2|TRBD1|TRBJ2-3|.
CASSSPQGASADTQYF
TGTGCCAGCAGCTCGCCTCAGGGGGCGAGCGCAGATACGCAGTATTTT
>TRBV7-2|.|TRBJ2-2|.
CASSLTRGTYTGELFF
TGTGCCAGCAGCTTAACCAGGGGAACATACACCGGGGAGCTGTTTTTT
>TRBV7-6|.|TRBJ1-1|once
CASSLIWGAGAEAFF
TGTGCCAGCAGCTTAATTTGGGGGGCGGGGGCCGAAGCTTTCTTT
>TRBV27|.|TRBJ1-1|few
CASSPQGSNTEAFF
TGTGCCAGCAGTCCGCAGGGGTCGAACACTGAAGCTTTCTTT
>TRBV27|.|TRBJ1-1|.
CASSFVKTLGNTEAFF
TGTGCCAGCAGTTTCGTCAAGACATTAGGGAACACTGAAGCTTTCTTT
>TRBV3-1/TRBV3-2|TRBD2|TRBJ2-1|.
CASSPQREWVNEQFF
TGTGCCAGCAGCCCCCAGCGGGAGTGGGTCAATGAGCAGTTCTTC
>TRBV2|.|TRBJ2-5|.
CASSPWGGEETQYF
TGTGCCAGCAGCCCATGGGGGGGCGAAGAGACCCAGTACTTC
>TRBV28|.|TRBJ1-1|.
CASSQSNFWGDTEAFF
TGTGCCAGCAGTCAATCAAATTTTTGGGGGGACACTGAAGCTTTCTTT
>TRBV15|.|TRBJ2-1|.
CATSRAGSHNEQFF
TGTGCCACCAGCAGAGCAGGGTCCCACAATGAGCAGTTCTTC
>TRBV20-1|.|TRBJ1-1|.
CSADKNTEAFF
TGCAGTGCCGACAAGAACACTGAAGCTTTCTTT
>TRBV7-2|.|TRBJ2-7|.
CASSLALLSSYEQYF
TGTGCCAGCAGCTTAGCTCTACTGAGCTCCTACGAGCAGTACTTC
>TRBV29-1|TRBD1|TRBJ2-3|once
CSVGRTGLWDTQYF
TGCAGCGTTGGTCGGACAGGGCTTTGGGATACGCAGTATTTT
>TRBV5-1|.|TRBJ2-7|.
CASSAGQGLREQYF
TGCGCCAGCAGCGCCGGGCAGGGCCTACGCGAGCAGTACTTC
>TRBV5-4|TRBD1|TRBJ1-1|once
CASGTGGNTEAFF
TGTGCCAGCGGGACAGGGGGCAACACTGAAGCTTTCTTT
>TRBV4-3|.|TRBJ1-5|once
CASSQRFREPQHF
TGCGCCAGCAGCCAAAGGTTCAGGGAGCCCCAGCATTTT
>TRBV2|.|TRBJ1-6|.
CASIERESGNSPLHF
TGTGCCAGCATCGAAAGGGAGTCTGGAAATTCACCCCTCCACTTT
>TRBV7-2|TRBD2|TRBJ2-3|.
CASSSPSGRREDTQYF
TGTGCCAGCAGCTCTCCTAGCGGGAGGAGAGAAGATACGCAGTATTTT
>TRBV28|.|TRBJ1-3|.
CASSPRSSGNTIYF
TGTGCCAGCAGCCCTCGGAGCTCTGGAAACACCATATATTTT
>TRBV30|.|TRBJ1-2|.
CAWSVSFILVVRF
TGTGCCTGGAGTGTATCCTTTATCTTGGTTGTGCGCTTC
>TRBV9|TRBD1|TRBJ2-1|.
CASSPFQGAHNEQFF
TGTGCCAGCAGCCCCTTTCAGGGGGCCCACAATGAGCAGTTCTTC
>TRBV19|.|TRBJ1-1|few
CASSINRFQNTEAFF
TGTGCCAGTAGTATTAACAGGTTTCAGAACACTGAAGCTTTCTTT
>TRBV15|.|TRBJ1-5|.
CATSRGGGGTASLFRPQHF
TGTGCCACCAGCAGAGGGGGAGGAGGGACGGCGTCGCTTTTTAGGCCCCAGCATTTT
>TRBV7-9|.|TRBJ1-2|once
CASRPREKGPYGYTF
TGTGCCAGCAGGCCGAGGGAGAAGGGCCCCTATGGCTACACCTTC
>TRBV21-1|.|TRBJ2-3|.
CASSKEGHSTDTQYF
TGTGCCAGCAGCAAAGAGGGGCATAGCACAGATACGCAGTATTTT
>TRBV7-2|.|TRBJ2-5|.
CASSHPVTDSQYF
TGTGCCAGCAGCCACCCCGTGACCGACTCCCAGTACTTC
>TRBV18|TRBD1|TRBJ1-5|.
CASSRNRGDSNQPQHF
TGTGCCAGCTCAAGAAACAGGGGCGATAGCAATCAGCCCCAGCATTTT
>TRBV11-2|.|TRBJ2-7|once
CASSLDPPYREGLNEQYF
TGTGCCAGCAGCTTAGACCCGCCCTACAGGGAGGGATTGAACGAGCAGTACTTC
>TRBV13|.|TRBJ2-2|.
CASSLGHTRNTGELFF
TGTGCCAGCAGCTTAGGGCATACCAGGAACACCGGGGAGCTGTTTTTT
>TRBV28|.|TRBJ1-2|.
CASSFGGLYGYTF
TGTGCCAGCAGTTTTGGTGGCCTCTATGGCTACACCTTC
>TRBV3-1/TRBV3-2|.|TRBJ1-3|.
CASSQTTGVGGNTIYF
TGTGCCAGCAGCCAAACCACGGGGGTAGGTGGAAACACCATATATTTT
>TRBV15|.|TRBJ1-2|.
CATTTVGRGSGTPGGYGYTF
TGTGCCACCACCACGGTTGGACGTGGGTCCGGGACCCCGGGAGGCTATGGCTACACCTTC
>TRBV5-1|TRBD1|TRBJ1-1|.
CASRWTGGFGTEAFF
TGCGCCAGCAGATGGACAGGGGGCTTCGGCACTGAAGCTTTCTTT
>TRBV19|TRBD1|TRBJ2-6|.
CASSRGQGAYSGANVLTF
TGTGCCAGTAGTCGAGGACAGGGGGCCTATTCTGGGGCCAACGTCCTGACTTTC
>TRBV15|TRBD2|TRBJ2-5|.
CATSRAFASGQETQYF
TGTGCCACCAGCAGAGCTTTCGCTAGCGGTCAAGAGACCCAGTACTTC
>TRBV24-1|.|TRBJ2-5|.
CATSEGRSFQETQYF
TGTGCCACCAGTGAGGGCAGAAGTTTCCAAGAGACCCAGTACTTC
>TRBV19|.|TRBJ2-6|.
CASSLQGSDSGANVLTF
TGTGCCAGTAGTTTACAGGGTAGCGACTCTGGGGCCAACGTCCTGACTTTC
>TRBV19|TRBD1|TRBJ1-5|once
CASSIKRGQGQPQHF
TGTGCCAGTAGTATTAAGAGGGGGCAGGGTCAGCCCCAGCATTTT
>TRBV6-6|TRBD2|TRBJ2-5|.
CASKGGRAGETQYF
TGTGCCAGCAAGGGCGGGAGGGCCGGAGAGACCCAGTACTTC
>TRBV7-9|.|TRBJ2-1|.
CASSLAPWRTSSYNEQFF
TGTGCCAGCAGCTTAGCGCCGTGGCGAACTAGCTCCTACAATGAGCAGTTCTTC
>TRBV2|.|TRBJ1-1|.
CASSDGLNTEAFF
TGTGCCAGCAGTGATGGCTTGAACACTGAAGCTTTCTTT
>TRBV15|.|TRBJ1-2|.
CATSRDLGRSDGYTF
TGTGCCACCAGCAGAGATTTAGGCAGGTCTGACGGCTACACCTTC
>TRBV29-1|.|TRBJ1-2|.
CSVEITGDGYTF
TGCAGCGTTGAAATCACGGGGGATGGCTACACCTTC
>TRBV5-1|TRBD1|TRBJ1-1|.
CASSFTGVTEAFF
TGCGCCAGCAGCTTCACAGGGGTCACTGAAGCTTTCTTT
>TRBV27|TRBD1|TRBJ1-5|.
CASSRQGDSQPQHF
TGTGCCAGCAGCAGACAGGGGGACAGTCAGCCCCAGCATTTT
>TRBV28|.|TRBJ1-2|.
CASSPSYPWDTSGGYTF
TGTGCCAGCAGCCCTTCGTACCCATGGGACACTTCAGGGGGCTACACCTTC
>TRBV6-1|TRBD2|TRBJ2-2|once
CASSAAWGGHANTGELFF
TGTGCCAGCAGTGCGGCTTGGGGGGGTCACGCGAACACCGGGGAGCTGTTTTTT
>TRBV30|TRBD2|TRBJ2-1|.
CAWSVPGGRVYNEQFF
TGTGCCTGGAGTGTACCGGGCGGGAGGGTCTACAATGAGCAGTTCTTC
>TRBV7-9|TRBD2|TRBJ2-7|.
CASSLTAGTSRRFYEQYF
TGTGCCAGCAGCCTCACTGCCGGGACTAGCAGGAGATTCTACGAGCAGTACTTC